This T cell receptor (beta chain) was retrieved from a study of control samples from healthy donors and cancer patients. TCRdb's copy holds only in-frame clones and misses some; the assay was immunoSEQ multiplex PCR. The table includes 170,000 or so clones, about 93% detected once. The germline gives CDR1 SGHTA, CDR2 FQGTGA. The CDR3 extends over 16 amino acids. Trimming removed 4 bases from V and 0 bases from J, with 13 bases in between. The sequence came from a man aged 18 to 30 in good health. The sequencing sample was made of blood. The genes are TRBV7-3 and TRBJ1-5; perhaps TRBD1 as D (5 bases). CDR3 protein: CASSSATDYSNQPQHF. The CDR3 DNA reads TGTGCCAGCAGCTCGGCGACAGATTATAGCAATCAGCCCCAGCATTTT. The full variable domain, with the rest looked up from reference TRBV7-3 and TRBJ1-5, is GAGVSQTPSNKVTEKGKYVELRCDPISGHTALYWYRQSLGQGPEFLIYFQGTGAADDSGLPNDRFFAVRPEGSVSTLKIQRTERGDSAVYLCASSSATDYSNQPQHFGDGTRLSIL.